The subject of this entry is one T cell receptor (beta chain). Antigen specificity is unknown. The source of the sample is a study of a mutant IDH1 vaccine in newly diagnosed glioma. Study details: In some groups vaccination began 4-6 weeks post-radiotherapy; others received it with temozolomide. Former treatment meant radiotherapy, temozolomide, or both; the majority had gotten both.

The length of the CDR3 is 13 residues. Trimming stripped 7 bases from V and 5 bases from J, with 12 bases between. Germline CDR1 and CDR2: SNHLY and FYNNEI. This table comes from immunoSEQ multiplex PCR, and its TCRdb copy is limited to in-frame clones, with some not included. The repertoire includes 25,000 or so clones, 84% of them detected once, and less than 3.5% sits in the top ten. Time point here: week 47, end of study. Alongside topical imiquimod, each dose of vaccine comprised 300 ug of mutant IDH1 20-mer peptide. Patients had eight vaccinations, in weeks 1, 3, 5, 7, 11, 15, 19 and 23. This chain connects TRBV2 to TRBJ2-1; the D gene could be TRBD1 or TRBD2 (6 bases each). The receptor comes from a man aged 40-55 years with glioma. Sequenced here: PBMCs, sampled from a glioma patient whose treatment included an IDH1 peptide vaccine. In DNA, the CDR3 is TGTGCCAGCACCCGGGGGCCTCACAATGAGCAGTTCTTC. It is translated as CASTRGPHNEQFF.